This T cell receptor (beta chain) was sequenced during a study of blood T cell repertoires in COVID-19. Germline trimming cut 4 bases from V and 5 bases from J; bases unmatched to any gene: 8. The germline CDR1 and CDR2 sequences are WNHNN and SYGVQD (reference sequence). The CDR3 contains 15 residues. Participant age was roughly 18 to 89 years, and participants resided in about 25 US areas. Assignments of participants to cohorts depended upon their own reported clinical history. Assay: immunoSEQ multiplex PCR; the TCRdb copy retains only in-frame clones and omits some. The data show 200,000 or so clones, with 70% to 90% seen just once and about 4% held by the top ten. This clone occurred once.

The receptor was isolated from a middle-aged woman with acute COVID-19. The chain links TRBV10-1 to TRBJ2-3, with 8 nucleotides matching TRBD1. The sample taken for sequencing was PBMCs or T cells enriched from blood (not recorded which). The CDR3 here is CASSGAGGLRDTQYF. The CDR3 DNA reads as TGCGCCAGCAGTGGGGCAGGGGGCCTTAGAGATACGCAGTATTTT.